This TCR beta chain was recovered during a study of blood T cell repertoires in COVID-19. On the study more broadly: COVID-19 samples collected from the United States, Italy and Spain covered acute and convalescent phases. Nucleic acid was either cDNA or gDNA, and it came from T cells, B-cell-depleted T cells, or PBMCs.

CDR3 size: 15 residues. Trimming removed 0 bases from V and 2 bases from J; junction bases left unmatched: 4. Germline CDR1 and CDR2: ENHRY and SYGVKD. Per the authors' pipeline: Reference gene primer amplification yielded estimated nucleated cell counts. The table came from immunoSEQ multiplex PCR; TCRdb's copy has only in-frame clones and leaves some out. The V and J calls and the clone size are those of that table, but D and trimming were determined from the DNA. This sample yields some 500,000 clones, of which around 89% are seen a single time; 1.5% to 2% belongs to the top ten. The sample taken for sequencing was PBMCs or T cells enriched from blood (not recorded which). The sequence came from a woman aged 40 to 50 who had recovered from COVID-19. The V gene is TRBV10-3, the J gene TRBJ2-7; TRBD2 agrees at 7 bases. The CDR3: CAISESTSVPYEQYF. CDR3 coding DNA: TGTGCCATCAGTGAGTCCACTAGCGTCCCCTACGAGCAGTACTTC.